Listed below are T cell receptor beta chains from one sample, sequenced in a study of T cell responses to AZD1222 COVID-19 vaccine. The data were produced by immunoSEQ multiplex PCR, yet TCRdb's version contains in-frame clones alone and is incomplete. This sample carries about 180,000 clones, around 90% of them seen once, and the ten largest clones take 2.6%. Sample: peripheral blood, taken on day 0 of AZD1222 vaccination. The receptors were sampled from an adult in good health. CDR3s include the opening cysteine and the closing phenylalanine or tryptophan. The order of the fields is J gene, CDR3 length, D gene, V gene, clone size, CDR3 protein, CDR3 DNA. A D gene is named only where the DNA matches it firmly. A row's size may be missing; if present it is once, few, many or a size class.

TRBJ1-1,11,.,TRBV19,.,CASSIDREAFF,TGTGCCAGTAGTATTGACAGGGAAGCTTTCTTT
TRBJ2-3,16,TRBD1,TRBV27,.,CASSWTGIGYTDTQYF,TGTGCCAGCAGCTGGACAGGGATTGGGTACACAGATACGCAGTATTTT
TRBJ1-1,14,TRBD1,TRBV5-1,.,CASGTGGPNTEAFF,TGCGCCAGCGGAACAGGGGGCCCAAACACTGAAGCTTTCTTT
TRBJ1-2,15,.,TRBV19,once,CASSPEDVGRYGYTF,TGTGCCAGTAGTCCTGAAGACGTTGGCCGCTATGGCTACACCTTC
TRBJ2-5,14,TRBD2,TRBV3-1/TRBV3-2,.,CASSQGGGLETQYF,TGTGCCAGCAGCCAAGGGGGAGGGTTGGAGACCCAGTACTTC
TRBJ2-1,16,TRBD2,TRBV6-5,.,CASSYSAGEIYNEQFF,TGTGCCAGCAGTTACTCGGCGGGAGAGATATACAATGAGCAGTTCTTC
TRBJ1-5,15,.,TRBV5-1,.,CASSLEPGGNQPQHF,TGCGCCAGCAGCTTGGAACCTGGGGGCAATCAGCCCCAGCATTTT
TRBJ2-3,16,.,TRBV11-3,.,CASSSAPGLGTDTQYF,TGTGCCAGCAGCTCAGCTCCGGGGCTCGGCACAGATACGCAGTATTTT
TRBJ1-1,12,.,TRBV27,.,CASSPSGAEAFF,TGTGCCAGCTCCCCCTCAGGCGCTGAAGCTTTCTTT
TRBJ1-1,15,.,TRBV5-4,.,CASSVRDPTGTEAFF,TGTGCCAGCAGCGTCAGAGATCCCACAGGAACTGAAGCTTTCTTT
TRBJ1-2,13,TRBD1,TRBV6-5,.,CASSLRGPYGYTF,TGTGCCAGCAGTTTAAGGGGGCCCTATGGCTACACCTTC
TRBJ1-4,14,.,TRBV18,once,CASSPGGANEKLFF,TGTGCCAGCTCACCGGGGGGAGCTAATGAAAAACTGTTTTTT
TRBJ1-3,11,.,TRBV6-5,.,CASSYGNTIYF,TGTGCCAGCAGTTATGGAAACACCATATATTTT
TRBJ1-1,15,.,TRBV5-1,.,CASSLNQGHFGEAFF,TGCGCCAGCAGCTTGAATCAGGGGCATTTCGGTGAAGCTTTCTTT
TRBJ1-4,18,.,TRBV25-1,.,CASSEYRSQGHRAEKLFF,TGTGCCAGCAGTGAATATCGGAGCCAGGGGCACAGAGCGGAAAAACTGTTTTTT
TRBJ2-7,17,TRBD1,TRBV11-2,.,CASSLLGQGVYSYEQYF,TGTGCCAGCAGCTTATTGGGACAGGGGGTATACTCCTACGAGCAGTACTTC
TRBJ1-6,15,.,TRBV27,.,CASSSSRGGGSPLHF,TGTGCCAGCAGTAGTTCGAGAGGAGGAGGATCACCCCTCCACTTT
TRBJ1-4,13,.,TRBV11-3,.,CASSLVAGEKLFF,TGTGCCAGCAGCTTAGTAGCGGGCGAAAAACTGTTTTTT
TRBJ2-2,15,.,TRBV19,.,CASSTTGLNTGELFF,TGTGCCAGTAGTACGACAGGACTGAACACCGGGGAGCTGTTTTTT
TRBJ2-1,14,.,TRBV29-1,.,CSVYIVGYYNEQFF,TGCAGCGTTTATATAGTGGGCTATTACAATGAGCAGTTCTTC
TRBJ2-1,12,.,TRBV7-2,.,CASSNEVGKWFF,TGTGCCAGCAGCAACGAGGTTGGGAAGTGGTTCTTC